The sequence of this T cell receptor (beta chain) was determined in a study of regulatory T cells in long-lasting Graves disease. The time point here: newly diagnosed GD, antithyroid drugs for less than 3 months. Construction of the TCR library relied on RNA isolated from PBMCs. Building the TCR beta libraries relied on iRepertoire HTBI primers, and CDR3 regions underwent Arm-PCR. Original data processing: Identification yielded around 64 TRBV and over eleven TRBJ segments across samples. TCRdb fed the multiplex PCR reads into MiXCR, producing one record per CDR3 protein. It is TCRdb's table, rather than the study itself, that gives the V and J calls and clone size. Among about 530,000 distinct CDR3 sequences listed, roughly a sixth were seen once. In germline, CDR1 is LGHNA, CDR2 YNFKEQ. The CDR3 sequence is 15 residues long. Trimming cost V 0 bases and J 6 bases, with 12 bases left between them. Another study also made use of these data, one on T cells in Graves' hyperthyroidism and ophthalmopathy. That work states: TCR CDR3 regions were first amplified by RT-PCR with HTBI primers. The model foresaw ophthalmopathy a median roughly 6 months prior to onset.

The J gene is TRBJ2-1, the V gene TRBV4-2; D possibly uses TRBD1 or TRBD2 (5 bases each). This material consisted of peripheral blood mononuclear cells (PBMCs), taken at new diagnosis, from a patient treated with antithyroid drugs. This TCR came from a woman aged 35-65 years with Graves disease. This CDR3 reads CASSQDLLGVNEQFF. CDR3 sequence (DNA): TGTGCCAGCAGCCAAGATCTTCTGGGGGTCAATGAGCAGTTCTTC.